This T cell receptor beta chain originates from a study of cytomegalovirus exposure and HLA in healthy donors. Study-wide points: Rare sequences made up most TCRs, while some public TCRs were found in many donors. Later analysis identified a missense DCLRE1C variant that was linked to TCR beta V- and J-gene trimming.

The PCR ran on 60 Vbeta and 13 Jbeta primers. Repertoires were generated with immunoSEQ multiplex PCR, while TCRdb's copy carries only in-frame clones and drops some. The sample has some 130,000 clones; 70% to 80% are singletons. The V end lost 2 bases, the J end lost 7 bases, and 17 bases lay between the germline ends. The CDR3 sequence is 15 residues long. The germline gives CDR1 MNHEY, CDR2 SVGAGI. Remarks on this clone: The antigen is unknown.

The material sequenced was PBMCs. The chain combines TRBV6-5 with TRBJ1-2, with a tentative D call TRBD1 (6 bases). The origin of this receptor is a woman aged 55-75 years in good health and CMV-seronegative. CDR3 in DNA: TGTGCCAGCAGTTACGGGGACCGACAGGCGGGTGGCTACACCTTC. Translation gives CASSYGDRQAGGYTF.